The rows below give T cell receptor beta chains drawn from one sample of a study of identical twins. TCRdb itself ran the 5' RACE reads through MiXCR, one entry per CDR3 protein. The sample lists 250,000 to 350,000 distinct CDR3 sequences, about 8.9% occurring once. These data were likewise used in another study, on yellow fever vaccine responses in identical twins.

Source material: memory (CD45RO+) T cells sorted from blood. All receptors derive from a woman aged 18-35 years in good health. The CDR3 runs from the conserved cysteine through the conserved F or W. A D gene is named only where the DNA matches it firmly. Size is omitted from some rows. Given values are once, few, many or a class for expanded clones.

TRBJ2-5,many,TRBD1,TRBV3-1,CASSPSGTGVGTQYF,TGTGCCAGCAGCCCGTCCGGGACAGGGGTTGGGACCCAGTACTTC
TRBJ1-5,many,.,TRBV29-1,CSVGDLYQPQHF,TGCAGCGTCGGGGACCTTTATCAGCCCCAGCATTTT
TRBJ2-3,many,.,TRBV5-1,CASSSSSRDTQYF,TGCGCCAGCAGCTCGAGCTCCAGAGATACGCAGTATTTT
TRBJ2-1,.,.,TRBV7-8,CASSLVRGAVSSYNEQFF,TGTGCCAGCAGCTTAGTTCGGGGAGCGGTGAGCTCCTACAATGAGCAGTTCTTC
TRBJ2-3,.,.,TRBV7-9,CASGGQGGDTQYF,TGTGCCAGCGGTGGCCAAGGGGGGGATACGCAGTATTTT
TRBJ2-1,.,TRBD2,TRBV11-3,CASSLGGLASNEQFF,TGTGCCAGCAGCTTAGGGGGACTAGCGTCCAATGAGCAGTTCTTC
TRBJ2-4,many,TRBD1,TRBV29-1,CSVVDRDETKNIQYF,TGCAGCGTCGTAGACAGGGATGAGACCAAAAACATTCAGTACTTC
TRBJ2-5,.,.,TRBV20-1,CSAREWAGDQETQYF,TGCAGTGCTAGAGAGTGGGCAGGCGACCAAGAGACCCAGTACTTC
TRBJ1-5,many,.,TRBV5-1,CASSPDRGQPQHF,TGCGCCAGCAGCCCGGATAGGGGTCAGCCCCAGCATTTT
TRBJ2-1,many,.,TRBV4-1,CASSLGPIGEQFF,TGCGCCAGCAGCCTCGGACCCATCGGTGAGCAGTTCTTC
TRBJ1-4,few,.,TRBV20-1,CSAAGVQEKLFF,TGCAGTGCGGCAGGAGTCCAAGAAAAACTGTTTTTT
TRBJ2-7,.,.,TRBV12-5,CASGPGLPSYEQYF,TGTGCTAGTGGTCCCGGGTTACCCTCCTACGAGCAGTACTTC
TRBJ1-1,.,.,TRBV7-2,CASSPRMEAFF,TGTGCCAGCAGCCCAAGGATGGAAGCTTTCTTT
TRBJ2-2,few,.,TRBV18,CASHNLRTGELFF,TGTGCCAGCCATAACCTTCGAACCGGGGAGCTGTTTTTT
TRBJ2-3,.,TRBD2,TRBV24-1,CATSSGGTRWYF,TGTGCCACCAGTTCTGGCGGGACTAGGTGGTATTTT
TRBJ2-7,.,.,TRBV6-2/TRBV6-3,CASSYPLDSYEQYF,TGTGCCAGCAGTTACCCGCTCGACTCCTACGAGCAGTACTTC
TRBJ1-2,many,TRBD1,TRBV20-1,CSARFQGGTDYGYTF,TGCAGTGCTAGATTTCAGGGGGGGACCGACTATGGCTACACCTTC
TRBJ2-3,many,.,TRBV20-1,CSAPLARGADTQYF,TGCAGTGCGCCCCTAGCGCGAGGTGCTGATACGCAGTATTTT
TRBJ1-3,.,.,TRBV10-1,CASSSQGPGNTIYF,TGCGCCAGCAGTTCGCAGGGGCCTGGAAACACCATATATTTT
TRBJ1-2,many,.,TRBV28,CASGEGGISNYGYTF,TGTGCCAGCGGAGAGGGGGGAATTTCGAACTATGGCTACACCTTC
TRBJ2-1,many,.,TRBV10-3,CAIKTPSDNEQFF,TGTGCCATCAAAACCCCTAGCGACAATGAGCAGTTCTTC
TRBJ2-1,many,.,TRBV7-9,CASSDNDEQFF,TGTGCCAGCAGCGACAACGATGAGCAGTTCTTC
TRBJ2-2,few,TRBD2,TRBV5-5,CASSLGLAGAPGELFF,TGTGCCAGCAGCCTGGGACTAGCGGGGGCCCCCGGGGAGCTGTTTTTT
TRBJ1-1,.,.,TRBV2,CASFIDSTEAFF,TGTGCCAGCTTTATCGACAGCACTGAAGCTTTCTTT
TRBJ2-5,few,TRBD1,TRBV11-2,CASSGAGTGRETQYF,TGTGCCAGCAGCGGAGCCGGGACAGGGCGAGAGACCCAGTACTTC
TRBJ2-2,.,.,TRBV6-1,CASNTLQGNTGELFF,TGTGCCAGCAACACCCTCCAGGGTAACACCGGGGAGCTGTTTTTT
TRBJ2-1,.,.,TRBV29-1,CSVAGGRDNEQFF,TGCAGCGTTGCAGGGGGGCGGGACAATGAGCAGTTCTTC
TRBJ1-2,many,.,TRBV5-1,CASSLADRTYGYTF,TGCGCCAGCAGCTTGGCCGACAGGACCTATGGCTACACCTTC
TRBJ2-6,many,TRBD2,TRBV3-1,CASSRTSLDSGANVLTF,TGTGCCAGCAGTAGGACTAGTCTTGATTCTGGGGCCAACGTCCTGACTTTC
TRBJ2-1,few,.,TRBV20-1,CSASGTFYNEQFF,TGCAGTGCTTCCGGGACTTTCTACAATGAGCAGTTCTTC
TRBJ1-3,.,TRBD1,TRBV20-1,CSAAGQGAGNTIYF,TGCAGTGCGGCAGGACAGGGGGCCGGAAACACCATATATTTT
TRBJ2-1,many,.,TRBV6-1,CASSGQGMYNEQFF,TGTGCCAGCAGTGGGCAGGGGATGTACAATGAGCAGTTCTTC
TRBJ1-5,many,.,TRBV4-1,CASSQQQDQPQHF,TGCGCCAGCAGCCAGCAACAGGATCAGCCCCAGCATTTT
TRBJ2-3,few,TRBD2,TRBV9,CASSVRAGVTDTQYF,TGTGCCAGCAGCGTTCGGGCGGGAGTCACAGATACGCAGTATTTT
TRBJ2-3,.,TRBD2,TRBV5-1,CASSLDPGLAGRTDTQYF,TGCGCCAGCAGCTTGGATCCCGGGCTAGCGGGCCGCACAGATACGCAGTATTTT
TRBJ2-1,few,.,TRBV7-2,CARSGGTGSYNEQFF,TGTGCCAGGTCTGGGGGGACGGGTTCCTACAATGAGCAGTTCTTC
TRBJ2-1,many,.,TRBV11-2,CASSQSNEQFF,TGTGCCAGCAGCCAGTCCAATGAGCAGTTCTTC
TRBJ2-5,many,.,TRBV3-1,CASSQEWLQETQYF,TGTGCCAGCAGCCAAGAGTGGCTTCAAGAGACCCAGTACTTC
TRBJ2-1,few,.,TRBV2,CASSGLIQNNEQFF,TGTGCCAGCAGTGGACTTATCCAAAACAATGAGCAGTTCTTC
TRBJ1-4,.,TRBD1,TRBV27,CASTSPTQGGRLFF,TGTGCCAGCACAAGCCCCACGCAGGGGGGCAGGCTGTTTTTT
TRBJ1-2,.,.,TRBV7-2,CATPRGLNYGYTF,TGTGCCACCCCTCGGGGGCTAAACTATGGCTACACCTTC
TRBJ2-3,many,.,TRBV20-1,CSAYWRGTDTQYF,TGCAGTGCTTACTGGAGGGGGACAGATACGCAGTATTTT
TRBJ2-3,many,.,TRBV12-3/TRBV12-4,CASSSQGTHTDTQYF,TGTGCCAGCAGTTCACAGGGGACTCACACAGATACGCAGTATTTT
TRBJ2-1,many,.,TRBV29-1,CSVDSSVVFSEQFF,TGCAGCGTTGATTCTAGCGTGGTTTTTAGTGAGCAGTTCTTC
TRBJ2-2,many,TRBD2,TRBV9,CASSEGLAGVDTGELFF,TGTGCCAGCAGCGAAGGTCTAGCGGGAGTTGATACCGGGGAGCTGTTTTTT
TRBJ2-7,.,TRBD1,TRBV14,CASSLQGGRGYEQYF,TGTGCCAGCAGCCTACAGGGGGGTAGGGGCTACGAGCAGTACTTC
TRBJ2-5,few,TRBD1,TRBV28,CASSSPGTAKQETQYF,TGTGCCAGCAGTAGTCCCGGGACAGCAAAGCAAGAGACCCAGTACTTC
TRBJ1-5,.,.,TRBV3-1,CASSQGLGTTSEPQHF,TGTGCCAGCAGCCAAGGCCTCGGGACCACCAGTGAGCCCCAGCATTTT
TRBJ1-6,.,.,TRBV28,CASTIPIGSPLHF,TGTGCCAGCACTATCCCGATCGGTTCACCCCTCCACTTT
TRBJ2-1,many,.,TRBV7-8,CASAPTSSYNEQFF,TGTGCCAGCGCACCGACAAGCTCCTACAATGAGCAGTTCTTC
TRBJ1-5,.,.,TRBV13,CASSLGPGGHFAQHF,TGTGCCAGCAGCTTAGGCCCGGGGGGACATTTCGCCCAGCATTTT
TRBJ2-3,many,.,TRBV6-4,CASSDGRQNPTDTQYF,TGTGCCAGCAGTGACGGGAGACAGAACCCCACAGATACGCAGTATTTT
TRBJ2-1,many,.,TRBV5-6,CASSFRGPGGTSYNEQFF,TGTGCCAGCAGCTTTCGGGGTCCAGGGGGGACCTCCTACAATGAGCAGTTCTTC
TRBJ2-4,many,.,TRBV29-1,CSVGFGMTKNIQYF,TGCAGCGTTGGATTCGGGATGACCAAAAACATTCAGTACTTC
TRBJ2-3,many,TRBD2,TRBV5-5,CASSLELGTSGTDTQYF,TGTGCCAGCAGCTTGGAGTTGGGGACTAGCGGCACAGATACGCAGTATTTT
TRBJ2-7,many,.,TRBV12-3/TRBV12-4,CASSYRVTYEQYF,TGTGCCAGCAGTTACCGGGTAACCTACGAGCAGTACTTC
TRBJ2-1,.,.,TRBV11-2,CASSEPGNYNEQFF,TGTGCCAGCAGCGAGCCTGGAAATTACAATGAGCAGTTCTTC
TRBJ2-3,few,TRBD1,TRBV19,CASSITQGATDTQYF,TGTGCCAGTAGTATTACCCAGGGGGCCACAGATACGCAGTATTTT
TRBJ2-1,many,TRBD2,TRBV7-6,CASSKLAGVVDEQFF,TGTGCCAGCAGCAAACTAGCGGGAGTGGTTGATGAGCAGTTCTTC
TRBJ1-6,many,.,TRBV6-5,CASSYLGAKNSPLHF,TGTGCCAGCAGTTACTTGGGGGCCAAGAATTCACCCCTCCACTTT